One sample yielded the 5 T cell receptor beta chains listed below, sequenced in a study of T cells in Graves' hyperthyroidism and ophthalmopathy. TCR beta CDR3 regions were amplified from RNA transcripts. TCR CDR3 regions were first amplified by RT-PCR with HTBI primers. TCRdb re-derived calls from the multiplex PCR reads in MiXCR, one entry per CDR3 protein. The repertoire holds fewer than 110,000 distinct CDR3 sequences, approximately 50% seen once, with roughly 26% in the top ten. The sequenced material came from blood. The source of these receptors is a man aged 35-49 years with Graves' hyperthyroidism.

The rearrangement joins TRBV5-1 to TRBJ2-3, with 7 bases identical to TRBD1. V shed 1 base, J shed 1 base, and the junction held 3 bases outside the gene matches. The CDR3 loop spans 15 amino acids. Per the germline V gene, CDR1 is SGHRS and CDR2 is YFSETQ. For the CDR3, the DNA is TGCGCCAGCAGCTTGCAGGGGGTAGGCACAGATACGCAGTATTTT. It encodes CASSLQGVGTDTQYF.

About this clonotype: This is likely a read error, given that the CDR3 carries no conserved phenylalanine or tryptophan at its end. The chain carries TRBV2 and TRBJ2-1; D not resolved. Germline CDR1 and CDR2: SNHLY and FYNNEI. This CDR3 is built from 15 residues. The ends were cut back, 6 bases at V and 5 bases at J, with 17 bases in the middle. CDR3 nucleotides: TGTGCCAGCAGGGAGTCCTATTCGTTTAACAATGAGCAGTTCCTC. Protein sequence: CASRESYSFNNEQFL.

In the case of this clonotype: Since a much larger clone is just one base distant, this may be a read error. V gene TRBV6-5 combines with J gene TRBJ1-1; D is uncertain. Trimming stripped 1 base from V and 0 bases from J, with 9 bases between. This CDR3 spans 15 amino acids. CDR1 and CDR2 from the germline V gene are MNHEY and SVGAGI. CDR3 sequence: CASSYLWEVNTEAFF. CDR3 in DNA: TGTGCCAGCAGTTACTTATGGGAAGTGAACACTGAAGCTTTCTTT.

This clonotype was detected once. The V and J genes are TRBV15 and TRBJ1-4; D uncertain. The V and J ends lost 0 bases and 0 bases respectively, with 14 bases between them. The CDR3 extends over 18 amino acids. Germline CDR1 is LNHNV and CDR2 is YYDKDF (reference sequence). The CDR3 nucleotides read TGTGCCACCAGCAGAGATCGGAGCTCTGGGGCAACTAATGAAAAACTGTTTTTT. Translation gives CATSRDRSSGATNEKLFF.

The chain combines TRBV7-3 with TRBJ1-2; no firm D call. The V end was cut by 5 bases, the J end by 8 bases, with 15 bases between. CDR1 and CDR2 (germline): SGHTA, FQGTGA. The CDR3 totals 13 residues. The CDR3 nucleotides are TGTGCCAGCAGCCACGGGGTTTTTGTCGGCTACACCTTC. Residues: CASSHGVFVGYTF.